Presented here are 6 T cell receptor beta chains from one specimen sequenced in a study of T cells in localized non-small cell lung cancer. Method: immunoSEQ multiplex PCR; TCRdb's copy keeps in-frame clones and lacks some. The data contain 50,000 to 70,000 clones, approximately 80% of them singletons. The starting material was PBMCs, obtained before any cancer treatment. Receptors originate from a man aged 35 to 69 with stage II lung adenocarcinoma.

In DNA, the CDR3 is TGTGCCAGCAGCCAACAGGGGGCGAACTATGGCTACACCTTC. This codes for CASSQQGANYGYTF. The chain has TRBV7-2 and TRBJ1-2; TRBD1 matches 9 bases. CDR3 length equals 14 residues. Germline lookup yields CDR1 SGHTA and CDR2 FQGNSA. J gave up 2 bases and V 5 bases, and 3 bases lay outside the gene matches.

The rearrangement joins TRBV5-1 to TRBJ1-2; unclear D gene. The CDR3 runs 14 residues. V was cut by 7 bases and J by 4 bases, with 17 bases left in between. Germline V gives CDR1 SGHRS, CDR2 YFSETQ. This CDR3 reads CASRLDSAGYGYTF. For the CDR3, the DNA is TGCGCCAGCCGTCTGGACTCGGCAGGCTATGGCTACACCTTC.

The count of this clone is one. The genes are TRBV4-2 and TRBJ1-3; perhaps TRBD1 as D (5 bases). V gave up 0 bases and J gave up 0 bases, with 12 bases separating them. The length of the CDR3 is 17 residues. Germline CDR1 is LGHNA and CDR2 is YNFKEQ. CDR3 region: CASSQDVRGLSGNTIYF. Here the CDR3 DNA reads TGTGCCAGCAGCCAAGATGTCCGGGGCCTCTCTGGAAACACCATATATTTT.

The rearrangement joins TRBV30 to TRBJ2-2; the D gene is possibly TRBD1 (6 bases). This CDR3 comprises 15 residues. Germline CDR1 GTSNPN, CDR2 SVGIG (reference sequence). V was trimmed by 2 bases and J by 5 bases, leaving 15 bases between them. The CDR3 region is CAWSRAGVGTGELFF. CDR3 nucleotide sequence: TGTGCCTGGAGTCGGGCAGGGGTCGGGACCGGGGAGCTGTTTTTT. The full variable domain, rest sourced from reference TRBV30 and TRBJ2-2, is SQTIHQWPATLVQPVGSPLSLECTVEGTSNPNLYWYRQAAGRGLQLLFYSVGIGQISSEVPQNLSASRPQDRQFILSSKKLLLSDSGFYLCAWSRAGVGTGELFFGEGSRLTVL.

This clone was seen a few times. V and J are TRBV5-4 and TRBJ2-3, with TRBD2 as a possible D gene (6 bases). Germline V gene sequence: CDR1 SGHNT, CDR2 YYREEE (reference sequence). V was cut by 2 bases and J by 2 bases, with 12 bases left in between. The CDR3 extends over 15 amino acids. CDR3 loop: CASSLTGTPTDTQYF. The DNA of the CDR3 is TGTGCCAGCAGCTTAACCGGGACTCCCACAGATACGCAGTATTTT. Full variable domain (rest looked up from reference TRBV5-4 and TRBJ2-3): ETGVTQSPTHLIKTRGQQVTLRCSSQSGHNTVSWYQQALGQGPQFIFQYYREEENGRGNFPPRFSGLQFPNYSSELNVNALELDDSALYLCASSLTGTPTDTQYFGPGTRLTVL.

V usage is TRBV19 and J usage is TRBJ2-1; possible D gene TRBD2, 6 bases. Germline V gene data show CDR1 as LNHDA and CDR2 as SQIVND (reference sequence). The CDR3 runs 16 residues. The V end was cut by 3 bases, the J end by 3 bases, with 15 bases between. The CDR3 loop is CASSMAYGSDYNEQFF. The CDR3 region has the DNA TGTGCCAGTAGTATGGCATACGGGAGCGACTACAATGAGCAGTTCTTC.